This T cell receptor (beta chain) was sequenced during a study of response to subunit inactivated influenza vaccine. Study-level results: Each seasonal influenza vaccination recruits few new T cells, the authors suggested.

Note on this clonotype: The antigen remains undetermined.

TCRdb recomputed calls from the RT-PCR reads with MiXCR, one row per CDR3 protein. The sample contains a few hundred thousand distinct CDR3 sequences, approximately 7.3% of which appear only once. The V end was cut by 1 base, the J end by 7 bases, with 15 bases between. Germline-derived CDR1 and CDR2 are LGHDT and YNNKEL (reference sequence). The CDR3 contains 15 residues. V usage is TRBV3-1 and J usage is TRBJ2-3; perhaps D is TRBD1 or TRBD2 (5 bases each). The sequence derives from a man between 45 and 75 years old who received an inactivated influenza vaccine. Sequenced here: PBMCs from blood, sampled around 25 months after vaccination. The CDR3 is CASSQGGVRGYTQYF. In nucleotides, the CDR3 is TGTGCCAGCAGCCAAGGGGGAGTTCGGGGCTATACGCAGTATTTT.